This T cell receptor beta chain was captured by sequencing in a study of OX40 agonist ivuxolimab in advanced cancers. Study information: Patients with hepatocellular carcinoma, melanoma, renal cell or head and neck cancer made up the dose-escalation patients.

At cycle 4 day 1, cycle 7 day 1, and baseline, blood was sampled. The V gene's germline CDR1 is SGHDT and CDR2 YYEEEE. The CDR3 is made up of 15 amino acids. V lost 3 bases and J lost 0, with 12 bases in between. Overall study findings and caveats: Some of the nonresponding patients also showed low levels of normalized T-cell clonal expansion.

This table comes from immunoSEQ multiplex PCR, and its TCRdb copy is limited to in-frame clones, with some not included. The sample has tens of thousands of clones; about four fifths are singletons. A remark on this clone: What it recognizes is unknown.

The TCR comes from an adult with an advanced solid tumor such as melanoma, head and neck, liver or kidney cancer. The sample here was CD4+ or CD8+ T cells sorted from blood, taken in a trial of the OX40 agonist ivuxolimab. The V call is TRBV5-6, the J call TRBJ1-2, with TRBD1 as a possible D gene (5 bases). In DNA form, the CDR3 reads TGTGCCAGCAGCTCTGAGACAGAAACTAACTATGGCTACACCTTC. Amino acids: CASSSETETNYGYTF.